The rows below give T cell receptor beta chains drawn from one sample of a study of T cells in localized non-small cell lung cancer. Assay: immunoSEQ multiplex PCR; the TCRdb copy retains only in-frame clones and omits some. The sample records over 45,000 clones, roughly 90% being singletons. Sequences were derived from peripheral blood, sampled before any cancer treatment. The receptors derive from a man between 40 and 69 years old with stage I squamous cell lung carcinoma. CDR3s include the opening cysteine and the closing phenylalanine or tryptophan. A D gene is named only where the DNA matches it firmly. The size of a clone is reported for some rows only, either as once, few or many, or as a class for expanded clones.

v_call,clone_size,d_call,j_call,cdr3_aa,cdr3_nt
TRBV6-1,.,.,TRBJ1-5,CASIPTVDQPQHF,TGTGCCAGCATTCCGACAGTCGATCAGCCCCAGCATTTT
TRBV12-5,once,.,TRBJ1-1,CASGLVLSPPGRNTEAFF,TGTGCTAGTGGTTTGGTACTCTCCCCGCCAGGGCGGAACACTGAAGCTTTCTTT
TRBV5-1,.,TRBD2,TRBJ2-1,CASSLISREDNEQFF,TGCGCCAGCAGCTTGATTTCGCGGGAGGACAATGAGCAGTTCTTC
TRBV4-1,.,.,TRBJ2-7,CASSQDTLLVYEQYF,TGCGCCAGCAGCCAAGATACGTTACTAGTCTACGAGCAGTACTTC
TRBV30,.,.,TRBJ2-7,CACPGPGSYEQYF,TGTGCCTGCCCAGGTCCGGGATCGTACGAGCAGTACTTC
TRBV5-6,once,.,TRBJ2-2,CASSLGRNRELFF,TGTGCCAGCAGCCTGGGCCGTAACCGGGAGCTGTTTTTT
TRBV5-6,.,.,TRBJ2-7,CASSLEAEQYF,TGTGCCAGCAGCTTGGAAGCCGAGCAGTACTTC
TRBV7-9,few,TRBD1,TRBJ1-5,CASSMGQGNQPQHF,TGTGCCAGCAGCATGGGACAGGGGAATCAGCCCCAGCATTTT
TRBV30,.,.,TRBJ2-3,CAWSVREADPTDTQYF,TGTGCCTGGAGTGTGAGGGAGGCGGACCCCACAGATACGCAGTATTTT
TRBV30,.,TRBD1,TRBJ1-6,CAWSVKGQGSPLHF,TGTGCCTGGAGTGTAAAGGGACAGGGTTCACCCCTCCACTTT
TRBV19,.,.,TRBJ2-7,CASSTQGNSYEQYF,TGTGCCAGTAGTACTCAGGGAAACTCCTACGAGCAGTACTTC
TRBV18,.,TRBD1,TRBJ1-1,CASSPPTGGRDTEAFF,TGTGCCAGCTCACCGCCTACAGGGGGGCGAGACACTGAAGCTTTCTTT
TRBV18,.,TRBD2,TRBJ2-2,CASSPSTSGETGELFF,TGTGCCAGCTCACCGTCGACTAGCGGAGAGACCGGGGAGCTGTTTTTT
TRBV5-1,.,.,TRBJ2-3,CASSSWKDTQYF,TGCGCCAGCAGCTCCTGGAAGGATACGCAGTATTTT
TRBV9,many,.,TRBJ2-7,CASSVDPSGPRGIEQYF,TGTGCCAGCAGCGTAGACCCCTCCGGGCCAAGGGGAATCGAGCAGTACTTC
TRBV5-4,.,TRBD2,TRBJ2-7,CASSYTSGIYEQYF,TGTGCCAGCAGCTATACTAGCGGGATATACGAGCAGTACTTC
TRBV7-8,.,.,TRBJ2-1,CASSLETGPPNEQFF,TGTGCCAGCAGCTTAGAAACAGGACCTCCCAATGAGCAGTTCTTC
TRBV4-2,.,TRBD2,TRBJ2-1,CASSLTSGTPKQFF,TGTGCCAGCAGCCTGACTAGCGGGACGCCCAAACAGTTCTTC
TRBV28,.,TRBD1,TRBJ1-2,CASSLDRGTGYTF,TGTGCCAGCAGTCTCGACAGGGGAACCGGCTACACCTTC
TRBV10-2,.,.,TRBJ1-1,CASRYGGVNTEAFF,TGCGCCAGCAGGTACGGGGGGGTGAACACTGAAGCTTTCTTT
TRBV7-9,.,TRBD1,TRBJ1-4,CASKEDRVGEKLFF,TGTGCCAGCAAAGAGGACAGGGTTGGGGAAAAACTGTTTTTT
TRBV7-9,.,TRBD2,TRBJ2-5,CASSPRMGTRAETQYF,TGTGCCAGCAGCCCACGGATGGGGACTAGAGCCGAGACCCAGTACTTC
TRBV19,.,TRBD1,TRBJ1-5,CASSISGGGSNQPQHF,TGTGCCAGTAGTATTTCAGGGGGCGGGAGCAATCAGCCCCAGCATTTT
TRBV18,.,TRBD1,TRBJ1-5,CASSPVTGFDGPQHF,TGTGCCAGCTCACCCGTGACAGGGTTCGATGGGCCCCAGCATTTT
TRBV28,.,.,TRBJ2-5,CASSGGTDNQETQYF,TGTGCCAGCAGTGGCGGGACGGATAACCAAGAGACCCAGTACTTC
TRBV28,.,.,TRBJ1-1,CASSLRENIRAFF,TGTGCCAGCAGTTTAAGAGAGAACATTAGAGCTTTCTTT
TRBV9,.,TRBD2,TRBJ2-3,CASSVAGGRAVTQYF,TGTGCCAGCAGCGTAGCGGGGGGGAGGGCGGTTACGCAGTATTTT
TRBV5-4,few,.,TRBJ2-3,CASSLKISTDTQYF,TGTGCCAGCAGCTTGAAGATTAGCACAGATACGCAGTATTTT
TRBV6-4,.,TRBD2,TRBJ2-3,CASSDWGGSTDTQYF,TGTGCCAGCAGTGACTGGGGAGGGAGCACAGATACGCAGTATTTT
TRBV5-1,.,.,TRBJ2-1,CASSLGDPAYNEQFF,TGCGCCAGCAGCTTGGGGGACCCTGCCTACAATGAGCAGTTCTTC
TRBV10-1,.,TRBD2,TRBJ2-7,CASSESKLAGVSEQYF,TGCGCCAGCAGTGAGTCGAAGCTAGCGGGAGTCTCCGAGCAGTACTTC
TRBV9,once,.,TRBJ1-5,CASSVAGQSNQPQHF,TGTGCCAGCAGCGTAGCGGGCCAGAGCAATCAGCCCCAGCATTTT
TRBV7-9,.,TRBD1,TRBJ2-1,CASSYRDRGLNEQFF,TGTGCCAGCAGCTACCGGGACAGGGGGCTAAATGAGCAGTTCTTC
TRBV20-1,.,.,TRBJ2-7,CSAPGQYF,TGCAGTGCCCCGGGGCAGTACTTC
TRBV11-2,.,TRBD1,TRBJ1-2,CASSSRTGGYGYTF,TGTGCCAGCAGCTCCCGGACAGGAGGCTATGGCTACACCTTC
TRBV13,.,.,TRBJ2-2,CASSPRHSAGELFF,TGTGCCAGCAGCCCCCGACATTCGGCCGGGGAGCTGTTTTTT